The 3 T cell receptor beta chains in this list originate from one sample, sequenced in a study of T cell changes during pregnancy in multiple sclerosis. Sequencing used immunoSEQ multiplex PCR; TCRdb keeps in-frame clones, though not all of them. The data contain 75,000 to 100,000 clones, around 94% of them singletons. The sample consisted of peripheral blood, taken after pregnancy. The receptors come from a female donor with multiple sclerosis, enrolled in a pregnancy study.

The CDR3 DNA reads TGCGCCAGCAGCTGGACTAGCGGGGCCTACAATGAGCAGTTCTTC. Protein: CASSWTSGAYNEQFF. The J gene is TRBJ2-1, the V gene TRBV5-1; 12 nucleotides match TRBD2. Germline CDR1 is SGHRS and CDR2 is YFSETQ. CDR3 length: 15 amino acids. Trimming cost V 3 bases and J 2 bases; bases outside gene matches: 0.

The chain links TRBV6-5 to TRBJ2-2, with 7 bases identical to TRBD2. This CDR3 region has 14 residues. J gave up 5 bases and V 2 bases, and 2 bases lay outside the gene matches. In germline, CDR1 is MNHEY, CDR2 SVGAGI. For the CDR3, the DNA is TGTGCCAGCAGTTACCTACTAGCGACCGGGGAGCTGTTTTTT. Protein sequence: CASSYLLATGELFF.

V gene TRBV7-9 combines with J gene TRBJ1-5, with TRBD1 identical over 7 bases. With V trimmed by 4 bases and J by 0 bases, 3 bases remained unmatched. There are 15 residues in the CDR3. The germline V gene encodes CDR1 SEHNR and CDR2 FQNEAQ (reference sequence). CDR3 residues: CASSSTGDSNQPQHF. Here the CDR3 DNA reads TGTGCCAGCAGCTCCACAGGGGATAGCAATCAGCCCCAGCATTTT.